This T cell receptor beta chain was recovered during a study of blood T cell repertoires in COVID-19. Whole-study context: Sources were T cells, B-cell-depleted T cells, or PBMCs; the material itself was cDNA or gDNA.

Sequenced by immunoSEQ multiplex PCR; TCRdb stores in-frame clones only, minus some. The table records approximately 450,000 clones, nearly 90% of them present only once. This study enrolled people aged 18 to 89 from roughly 24 US geographic areas. Cohort assignment relied on participant-reported clinical history. This clonotype was sampled from a woman under 30 with acute COVID-19. The sample taken for sequencing was PBMCs or T cells enriched from blood (not recorded which).

The CDR3 sequence is CASSQGGGQGRGQPQHF. The CDR3 coding sequence is TGTGCCAGCAGCCAGGGTGGAGGACAGGGTCGGGGTCAGCCCCAGCATTTT. The gene calls are TRBV16 and TRBJ1-5, with 8 bases fitting TRBD1. CDR3 size: 17 residues. With V trimmed by 3 bases and J by 6 bases, 13 bases remained unmatched. In germline, CDR1 is KGHSY, CDR2 FQNENV.